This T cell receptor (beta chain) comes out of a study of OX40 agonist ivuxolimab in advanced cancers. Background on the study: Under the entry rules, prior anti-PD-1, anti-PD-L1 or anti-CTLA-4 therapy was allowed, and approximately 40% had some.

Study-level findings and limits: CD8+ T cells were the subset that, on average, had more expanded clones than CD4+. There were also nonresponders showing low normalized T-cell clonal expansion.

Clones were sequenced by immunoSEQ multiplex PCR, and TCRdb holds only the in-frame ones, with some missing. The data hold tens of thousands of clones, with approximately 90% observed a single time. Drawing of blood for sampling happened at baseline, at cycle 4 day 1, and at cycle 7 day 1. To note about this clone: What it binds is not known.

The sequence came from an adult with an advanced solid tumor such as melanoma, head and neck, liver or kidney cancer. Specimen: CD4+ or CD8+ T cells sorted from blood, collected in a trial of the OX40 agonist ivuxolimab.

CDR3 residues: CASSIQPGQGTYEQYF. CDR3 nucleotide sequence: TGTGCCAGTAGTATTCAACCGGGACAGGGAACCTACGAGCAGTACTTC. V usage is TRBV19 and J usage is TRBJ2-7; 9 bases line up with TRBD1. V shed 3 bases, J shed 2 bases, and the junction held 8 bases outside the gene matches. CDR1 and CDR2 from the germline V gene are LNHDA and SQIVND (reference sequence). The CDR3 spans 16 residues.